A single sample is the source of the 10 T cell receptor beta chains below, sequenced in a study of blood T cell repertoires in COVID-19. Here immunoSEQ multiplex PCR was the method, and the copy in TCRdb shows in-frame clones only, minus some. The data contain some 510,000 clones, over 75% of them singletons. The material sequenced was PBMCs or T cells enriched from blood (not recorded which). The receptors derive from a middle-aged woman who had recovered from COVID-19.

The chain combines TRBV6-5 with TRBJ1-1; 7 nucleotides agree with TRBD1. There are 14 residues in the CDR3. Germline CDR1 and CDR2: MNHEY and SVGAGI. V lost 7 bases and J lost 2; bases outside the gene matches: 7. The CDR3 DNA reads TGTGCCAGCACTAGGACAGGAATAAACACTGAAGCTTTCTTT. Translating gives CASTRTGINTEAFF.

The V gene is TRBV9, the J gene TRBJ1-6; TRBD1 might be the D (6 bases). The V end lost 2 bases, the J end lost 5 bases, and 8 bases lay between the germline ends. There are 14 residues in the CDR3. CDR1 is SGDLS and CDR2 is YYNGEE in the germline V gene. CDR3 region: CASSVDSNNSPLHF. DNA of the CDR3: TGTGCCAGCAGCGTGGACAGCAATAATTCACCCCTCCACTTT.

J is TRBJ2-2 and V is TRBV21-1; the DNA was not used to check the table's D call, TRBD2. TRBV21-1 is a documented pseudogene. This CDR3 contains 16 residues. CDR3 DNA sequence: TGTGCCAGCAGCCCCCGTCCAGCGCCGAACACCGGGGAGCTGTTTTTT. Protein sequence: CASSPRPAPNTGELFF.

This clone was observed a handful of times. The chain couples TRBV5-8 to TRBJ2-1; D is perhaps TRBD2 (5 bases). Germline lookup yields CDR1 SGHTS and CDR2 YDEGEE. Trimming cost V 5 bases and J 0 bases, with 12 bases left between them. CDR3 length equals 15 residues. CDR3: CASSRAASSYNEQFF. The CDR3 nucleotides are TGTGCCAGCAGTAGAGCGGCGAGCTCCTACAATGAGCAGTTCTTC.

The chain employs TRBV19 and TRBJ2-3; a possible D gene is TRBD1 (9 bases). V lost 10 bases and J 2 bases, leaving 25 bases between the germline ends. The CDR3 runs to 17 residues. Germline CDR1 is LNHDA and CDR2 is SQIVND (reference sequence). CDR3 protein: CATTGGEAGEPTDTQYF. Written as DNA, the CDR3 is TGTGCCACCACAGGGGGCGAAGCGGGGGAACCCACAGATACGCAGTATTTT.

This chain connects TRBV6-5 to TRBJ2-1, with TRBD1 matching 9 bases. The CDR3 loop spans 13 amino acids. Trimming removed 5 bases from V and 9 bases from J; junction bases left unmatched: 5. CDR1 is MNHEY and CDR2 is SVGAGI in the germline V gene. Here the CDR3 DNA reads TGTGCCAGCAGTCGGGGACAGGGAGGTGAGCAGTTCTTC. Amino acids: CASSRGQGGEQFF.

The chain carries TRBV7-8 and TRBJ2-3; TRBD2 agrees at 7 bases. The trim removed 6 bases at V and 5 bases at J, leaving 11 bases unmatched. The CDR3 is 15 residues long. Germline V gives CDR1 SGHVS, CDR2 FQNEAQ. The CDR3 here is CASRRSRGGVDTQYF. The CDR3 bases are TGTGCCAGCAGGCGCTCTAGGGGAGGGGTAGATACGCAGTATTTT.

The chain combines TRBV9 with TRBJ2-3; 12 nucleotides line up with TRBD2. After removal of 0 bases from V and 4 bases from J, the junction contained 3 bases not matched to a gene. The CDR3 sequence is 16 residues long. In germline, CDR1 is SGDLS, CDR2 YYNGEE. CDR3 region: CASSVALAGGADTQYF. For the CDR3, the DNA is TGTGCCAGCAGCGTAGCTCTAGCGGGGGGGGCAGATACGCAGTATTTT.

The V call is TRBV27, the J call TRBJ2-7; D uncertain. The germline V gene encodes CDR1 MNHEY and CDR2 SMNVEV (reference sequence). This CDR3 has 13 residues. Trimming pared 2 bases from V and 4 bases from J, leaving 9 bases between. CDR3 in DNA: TGTGCCAGCAGTTTAGGTCTAGAATACGAGCAGTACTTC. It encodes CASSLGLEYEQYF.

The V and J genes are TRBV5-1 and TRBJ2-1; D remains unclear. Looked up from germline, CDR1 is SGHRS and CDR2 is YFSETQ. The CDR3 covers 14 residues. Trimming pared 2 bases from V and 4 bases from J, leaving 10 bases between. The CDR3 sequence: CASSLDSQYNEQFF. CDR3 nucleotides: TGCGCCAGCAGCTTAGACTCTCAATACAATGAGCAGTTCTTC.